This T cell receptor (beta chain) was observed in a study of blood T cell repertoires in COVID-19. Whole-study context: Researchers got acute and convalescent COVID-19 samples from the United States, Italy and Spain.

Sequenced by immunoSEQ multiplex PCR; TCRdb stores in-frame clones only, minus some. The sample lists 210,000 or so clones; 70% to 90% were seen once. Individuals drawn from approximately 26 US areas were roughly 18 to 89 years old. Assignment of participants to cohorts was predicated upon participant-reported clinical history. Sequenced input: PBMCs or T cells enriched from blood (not recorded which). The receptor's source is a man aged 30-40 years with acute COVID-19.

The CDR3 sequence: CAWSGRQINQPQHF. As DNA, the CDR3 is TGTGCCTGGAGTGGAAGACAGATCAATCAGCCCCAGCATTTT. This rearrangement joins TRBV30 to TRBJ1-5; D is possibly TRBD1 (5 bases). Germline V lookup: CDR1 GTSNPN, CDR2 SVGIG (reference sequence). The V and J ends lost 1 base and 3 bases respectively, with 10 bases between them. This CDR3 is 14 amino acids long.